The rows below give T cell receptor beta chains drawn from one sample of a study of T cells in Graves' hyperthyroidism and ophthalmopathy. TCRdb itself ran the multiplex PCR reads through MiXCR, one entry per CDR3 protein. In the table there are 490,000 or so distinct CDR3 sequences, just under 20% of which are singletons. Material: blood. Receptors originate from a man aged 40-49 years with Graves' ophthalmopathy. CDR3s include the opening cysteine and the closing phenylalanine or tryptophan. D genes are given only for firm matches. Some rows mark clone size as missing; the rest say once, few, many or name a class of expanded clone.

clone_size,v_call,d_call,j_call,cdr3_aa,cdr3_nt
-,TRBV2,TRBD1,TRBJ1-1,CAGSGQGAHFNTEAFF,TGTGCCGGTTCCGGACAGGGGGCGCACTTCAACACTGAAGCTTTCTTT
-,TRBV6-5,TRBD1,TRBJ1-5,CASSSPGQGGNSNQPQHF,TGTGCCAGCAGTTCCCCGGGACAGGGGGGGAATAGCAATCAGCCCCAGCATTTT
once,TRBV19,TRBD1,TRBJ1-2,CASSSGQGAHGYTF,TGTGCCAGTAGTTCGGGACAGGGGGCGCATGGCTACACCTTC
many,TRBV7-9,-,TRBJ2-5,CASSLGMQGTTQETQYF,TGTGCCAGCAGCTTAGGCATGCAGGGAACAACGCAAGAGACCCAGTACTTC
-,TRBV4-3,-,TRBJ1-1,CASSQDRESTEAFF,TGCGCCAGCAGCCAAGATCGGGAGAGCACTGAAGCTTTCTTT
-,TRBV2,-,TRBJ1-5,CASLRDPLYQPQHF,TGTGCCAGCCTTCGGGACCCCTTGTATCAGCCCCAGCATTTT
few,TRBV7-9,-,TRBJ2-5,CASSPNIGRETQYF,TGTGCCAGCAGCCCTAATATAGGGCGAGAGACCCAGTACTTC
-,TRBV18,-,TRBJ2-5,CASSPFAREETQYF,TGTGCCAGCTCACCATTTGCCAGGGAGGAGACCCAGTACTTC
-,TRBV30,-,TRBJ2-1,CAWQHRTYYNEQFF,TGTGCCTGGCAACACAGGACGTACTACAATGAGCAGTTCTTC
many,TRBV27,-,TRBJ1-5,CASSFVAYSNQPQHF,TGTGCCAGCAGTTTTGTCGCGTATAGCAATCAGCCCCAGCATTTT
few,TRBV6-1,TRBD2,TRBJ2-3,CASSYKGGLAGFSTDTQYF,TGTGCCAGCAGTTACAAGGGCGGACTAGCGGGCTTTAGCACAGATACGCAGTATTTT
few,TRBV15,-,TRBJ2-1,CATRLGNEQFF,TGTGCCACCAGGCTAGGGAATGAGCAGTTCTTC
-,TRBV9,-,TRBJ1-4,CASSAYGGSGEKLFF,TGTGCCAGCAGCGCCTACGGGGGGTCGGGTGAAAAACTGTTTTTT
-,TRBV7-2,TRBD1,TRBJ2-7,CASSPWTGAVEQYF,TGTGCCAGCAGCCCGTGGACAGGGGCGGTCGAGCAGTACTTC
-,TRBV20-1,-,TRBJ2-2,CSASSTGHTGELFF,TGCAGTGCTAGCTCGACAGGACACACCGGGGAGCTGTTTTTT
-,TRBV4-1,-,TRBJ2-5,CASSQGRPGGGEGLETQYF,TGCGCCAGCAGCCAAGGACGCCCGGGGGGCGGCGAGGGTTTAGAGACCCAGTACTTC
few,TRBV2,-,TRBJ1-5,CASSSDRDINQPQHF,TGTGCCAGCAGTTCGGACCGGGACATAAATCAGCCCCAGCATTTT
few,TRBV29-1,TRBD1,TRBJ2-6,CSVETSGTGRSGANVPTF,TGCAGCGTTGAAACGTCCGGGACAGGTCGCTCTGGGGCCAACGTCCCGACTTTC
-,TRBV7-9,-,TRBJ1-5,CASSPSEGINQPQHF,TGTGCCAGCAGCCCCTCAGAGGGAATCAATCAGCCCCAGCATTTT
many,TRBV7-2,TRBD1,TRBJ2-5,CASSLGTGKETQYF,TGTGCCAGCAGCTTAGGGACAGGGAAAGAGACCCAGTACTTC
many,TRBV20-1,TRBD2,TRBJ2-3,CSARTSGLTDTQYF,TGCAGTGCTCGGACTAGCGGGCTCACAGATACGCAGTATTTT
many,TRBV20-1,-,TRBJ2-3,CSARVRADTQYF,TGCAGTGCTAGAGTACGCGCAGATACGCAGTATTTT
-,TRBV28,-,TRBJ2-5,CASSTWTGGQETQYF,TGTGCCAGCAGTACCTGGACTGGGGGACAAGAGACCCAGTACTTC
-,TRBV5-1,TRBD1,TRBJ2-7,CASSQQGAPYEQYF,TGCGCCAGCAGCCAACAGGGGGCCCCTTACGAGCAGTACTTC
many,TRBV5-1,-,TRBJ1-1,CASSLEATHGAAFF,TGCGCCAGCAGCTTGGAGGCCACCCACGGCGCAGCTTTCTTT
-,TRBV29-1,-,TRBJ2-5,CSVEDRVGRETQYF,TGCAGCGTTGAAGATCGGGTAGGGAGGGAGACCCAGTACTTC
-,TRBV19,-,TRBJ1-5,CALGGHGSNQPQHF,TGTGCCTTGGGGGGGCATGGAAGCAATCAGCCCCAGCATTTT
few,TRBV9,-,TRBJ2-1,CASSVVTHREQFF,TGTGCCAGCAGCGTAGTAACCCATAGGGAGCAGTTCTTC
many,TRBV11-1,-,TRBJ2-3,CASSSPWGDTQYF,TGTGCCAGCAGCTCCCCCTGGGGGGATACGCAGTATTTT
few,TRBV20-1,-,TRBJ2-5,CSAMTRVGKETQYF,TGCAGTGCTATGACTAGGGTGGGGAAAGAGACCCAGTACTTC
few,TRBV2,TRBD1,TRBJ1-2,CASKAAGGLGGYTF,TGTGCCAGCAAGGCGGCAGGGGGTCTAGGTGGCTACACCTTC
many,TRBV12-3/TRBV12-4,-,TRBJ1-1,CASSPEHRPITEAFF,TGTGCCAGCAGCCCCGAACATAGGCCCATCACTGAAGCTTTCTTT
-,TRBV24-1,TRBD1,TRBJ2-3,CATSDQLSTGRPTDTQYF,TGTGCCACCAGTGACCAACTCTCGACAGGGCGTCCCACAGATACGCAGTATTTT
many,TRBV20-1,-,TRBJ1-1,CSARRPTFGVGTEAFF,TGCAGTGCTAGGCGACCCACATTCGGGGTCGGAACTGAAGCTTTCTTT
-,TRBV7-8,TRBD2,TRBJ2-7,CASSLERSSGRYYEQYF,TGTGCCAGCAGCTTAGAAAGGTCTAGCGGGAGGTACTACGAGCAGTACTTC
few,TRBV28,-,TRBJ1-2,CASTRGVLGYTF,TGTGCCAGCACCCGGGGGGTTCTTGGCTACACCTTC
many,TRBV11-2,TRBD2,TRBJ2-3,CASSPGLTSTDTQYF,TGTGCCAGCAGCCCGGGACTAACTAGCACAGATACGCAGTATTTT